The 27 T cell receptor beta chains listed next were all sequenced from one sample in a study of blood T cells in healthy people across ages. Combining a sample-barcoded 5' primer with a J-beta primer mix, a second PCR ran for about 6 to 11 cycles. TCRdb used MiXCR to reprocess the 5' RACE reads, holding one entry per CDR3 protein. The sample lists roughly 1,500,000 distinct CDR3 sequences, 30% to 40% occurring once. The sequenced material came from blood. These receptors were collected from a woman aged 25 to 39 in good health.

In regard to this clonotype: One end of the junction does not line up with germline, which may come from a read error. The chain is built from TRBV7-2 and TRBJ1-5; D remains ambiguous. The germline V gene has CDR1 SGHTA and CDR2 FQGNSA. The CDR3 is made up of 15 amino acids. CDR3 residues: CASSLLQGLNRPQHF. CDR3 coding DNA: TGTGCCAGCAGCCTCCTCCAAGGTTTGAATCGGCCCCAGCATTTT.

This rearrangement joins TRBV2 to TRBJ2-1; 7 nucleotides line up with TRBD1. The CDR3 contains 15 residues. In germline, CDR1 is SNHLY, CDR2 FYNNEI. With 10 bases clipped from V and 0 bases from J, the junction kept 9 bases outside the gene matches. Written as DNA, the CDR3 is TGTGCCACCAGGTCCGCAGGGGGCTCCTACAATGAGCAGTTCTTC. Translated: CATRSAGGSYNEQFF.

The J gene is TRBJ2-7, the V gene TRBV7-9, with 8 bases matching TRBD1. The germline V gene has CDR1 SEHNR and CDR2 FQNEAQ (reference sequence). The J segment lost 6 bases and the V segment lost 11 bases, leaving 9 bases of the junction unmatched. The CDR3 covers 12 residues. For the CDR3, the DNA is TGTGCCGTCAGGGGACAGGCCATCGAGCAGTACTTC. Its protein product is CAVRGQAIEQYF.

In this sample, this clonotype turned up a few times. The chain combines TRBV9 with TRBJ1-1, with D unclear. The CDR3 loop spans 13 amino acids. Per germline, CDR1 SGDLS and CDR2 YYNGEE. Trimming left V 4 bases short and J 4 bases short, with 11 bases between. CDR3 sequence reads: CASSLRLATEAFF. The CDR3 DNA reads as TGTGCCAGCAGCCTTCGACTGGCCACTGAAGCTTTCTTT.

The chain carries TRBV20-1 and TRBJ2-4; unclear D gene. CDR1 is DFQATT and CDR2 is SNEGSKA in the germline V gene (reference sequence). The CDR3 extends over 12 amino acids. V dropped 3 bases and J dropped 6 bases, with 9 bases sitting between them. DNA for the CDR3: TGCAGTGCTAGTGGGCGAGGAAACATTCAGTACTTC. As protein: CSASGRGNIQYF.

This clonotype was seen ten or more times. V usage is TRBV29-1 and J usage is TRBJ2-1; 8 nucleotides align to TRBD2. V lost 6 bases to trimming and J lost 11 bases; unmatched junction nucleotides: 12. The CDR3 is 13 residues long. Per the germline V gene, CDR1 is SQVTM and CDR2 is ANQGSEA. CDR3: CSVVDGAGGQQFF. The CDR3 region has the DNA TGCAGCGTCGTTGATGGGGCGGGGGGCCAGCAGTTCTTC.

V and J are TRBV11-1 and TRBJ1-1; D is undetermined. V lost 4 bases to trimming and J lost 1 base, with 13 bases between them. This CDR3 is built from 15 residues. Germline V CDR1 and CDR2: SGHAT, FQDESV (reference sequence). The CDR3 loop is CASSSQDGKNTEAFF. CDR3 DNA sequence: TGTGCCAGCAGCTCCCAGGACGGAAAGAACACTGAAGCTTTCTTT.

As for this clonotype: An end of the junction does not agree with germline; a read error may underlie this. This chain uses TRBV20-1 with TRBJ2-7; 9 bases fit TRBD2. CDR1 DFQATT and CDR2 SNEGSKA come from the germline V gene (reference sequence). The CDR3 consists of 16 residues. The CDR3 DNA follows: TGCAGTGCTGGAGATCTCCTGACTAGCGGCTCCTACGAGCAGTACTTC. Translation gives CSAGDLLTSGSYEQYF.

About this clonotype itself: This sequence may be a read error, since a much larger clone differs from it by one base. The V call is TRBV20-1, the J call TRBJ2-5; D ambiguous. The CDR3 runs to 13 residues. Germline CDR1 is DFQATT and CDR2 is SNEGSKA (reference sequence). This CDR3 is CSVRLDSQETQYF. Written as DNA, the CDR3 is TGCAGTGTTAGACTGGATTCACAAGAGACCCAGTACTTC.

This clonotype was detected a few times. V is TRBV29-1 and J is TRBJ2-7; 7 bases are shared with TRBD2. The CDR3 spans 13 residues. Germline V gene data show CDR1 as SQVTM and CDR2 as ANQGSEA. Trimming took 5 bases from V and 4 from J; bases not matched to a gene: 8. The DNA of the CDR3 is TGCAGCGTTAGGCCTAGCGGCCAATACGAGCAGTACTTC. It translates to CSVRPSGQYEQYF.

The V gene is TRBV4-1, the J gene TRBJ2-7, with a weak D call TRBD1 (6 bases). This CDR3 is 16 amino acids long. Germline V gives CDR1 MGHRA, CDR2 YSYEKL. V dropped 3 bases and J dropped 6 bases, with 21 bases sitting between them. The CDR3 DNA sequence: TGCGCCAGCAGCCAGGGGCCGGCAGGGGCGCTCTTCGAGCAGTACTTC. This codes for CASSQGPAGALFEQYF.

V and J are TRBV27 and TRBJ2-7; D remains ambiguous. Deletions cut 10 bases from V and 0 bases from J, with 10 bases between. This CDR3 has 12 amino acids. In germline, CDR1 is MNHEY, CDR2 SMNVEV (reference sequence). The CDR3 DNA sequence: TGTGCCACCTTAGTAAGCTCCTACGAGCAGTACTTC. Translating it yields CATLVSSYEQYF.

This clonotype was seen more than once but under ten times. J is TRBJ2-1 and V is TRBV5-5; 8 nucleotides align to TRBD2. Looked up from germline, CDR1 is SGHKS and CDR2 is YYEKEE (reference sequence). Trimming at V came to 0 bases and at J to 6 bases, leaving 5 bases not matched to a gene. The CDR3 is 15 residues long. CDR3 nucleotide sequence: TGTGCCAGCAGCTTGGAGACTAGCGATAGCAATGAGCAGTTCTTC. It encodes CASSLETSDSNEQFF. Drawing the rest from reference TRBV5-5 and TRBJ2-1, the complete variable domain is DAGVTQSPTHLIKTRGQQVTLRCSPISGHKSVSWYQQVLGQGPQFIFQYYEKEERGRGNFPDRFSARQFPNYSSELNVNALLLGDSALYLCASSLETSDSNEQFFGPGTRLTVL.

The DNA for the CDR3 is TGTGCCAGCAGTAAGGACAGGAACTACGAGCAGTACTTC. This encodes CASSKDRNYEQYF. This chain connects TRBV2 to TRBJ2-7, with 7 bases that match TRBD1. CDR3 size: 13 residues. Per the germline V gene, CDR1 is SNHLY and CDR2 is FYNNEI. V lost 5 bases and J lost 3; bases outside the gene matches: 4.

The rearrangement links TRBV29-1 to TRBJ1-2, with 7 bases that match TRBD1. Germline V gene lookup returns CDR1 SQVTM and CDR2 ANQGSEA. The CDR3 consists of 12 residues. The V and J ends lost 5 bases and 4 bases, in that order; junction bases with no gene match: 4. CDR3 sequence (DNA): TGCAGCGTTCTGGACAGGTCCTATGGCTACACCTTC. The encoded protein is CSVLDRSYGYTF.

Comment on this clonotype: This may be a read error, as it is one base from a much larger clone. The genes are TRBV29-1 and TRBJ2-4; D remains unclear. From germline, CDR1 is SQVTM and CDR2 ANQGSEA. CDR3 length: 15 residues. V lost 2 bases, J lost 0 bases, and 11 bases lay in between. CDR3 sequence: CSVEFARGAKNIQYF. CDR3 bases: TGCAGCGTTGAATTTGCGCGCGGAGCCAAAAACATTCAGTACTTC.

This chain connects TRBV7-6 to TRBJ1-2; D call uncertain. Trimming cost V 5 bases and J 13 bases, with 17 bases left between them. Germline V gene lookup returns CDR1 SGHVS and CDR2 FNYEAQ. The length of the CDR3 is 12 residues. CDR3 residues: CASSDGIALVTF. For the CDR3, the DNA is TGTGCCAGCAGCGACGGGATTGCCCTTGTCACCTTC.

V gene TRBV13 combines with J gene TRBJ2-7; no clear D. Germline CDR1 is PRHDT and CDR2 is FYEKMQ (reference sequence). V was shortened by 5 bases and J by 5 bases, with 19 bases between the two germline ends. The CDR3 is 15 residues long. This CDR3 reads CASSILSQVIDEQYF. DNA of the CDR3: TGTGCCAGCAGCATTCTATCCCAGGTAATCGACGAGCAGTACTTC.

Only a few counts were recorded for this clonotype. The CDR3 is CATSYTTGTSETQYF. The DNA of the CDR3 is TGTGCCACCAGTTATACCACGGGGACCTCAGAGACCCAGTACTTC. The V and J genes are TRBV15 and TRBJ2-5; D might be TRBD1 or TRBD2, each matching 5 bases. CDR1 and CDR2 (germline): LNHNV, YYDKDF (reference sequence). The CDR3 is 15 amino acids. V lost 6 bases and J 4 bases, leaving 18 bases between the germline ends.

This clonotype was found many times. V is TRBV20-1 and J is TRBJ2-3, with 10 bases identical to TRBD1. Germline CDR1 reads DFQATT; CDR2 reads SNEGSKA (reference sequence). The CDR3 consists of 14 residues. Germline trimming cut 6 bases from V and 0 bases from J; bases unmatched to any gene: 3. CDR3: CSARDRGSTDTQYF. The DNA for the CDR3 is TGCAGTGCCAGGGACAGGGGAAGCACAGATACGCAGTATTTT.

In its sample, this clonotype was seen many times. The J gene is TRBJ1-2, the V gene TRBV28, with D perhaps TRBD1 (5 bases). Trimming took 3 bases from V and 4 from J, leaving 21 bases between them. From germline, CDR1 is MDHEN and CDR2 SYDVKM. This CDR3 is 17 amino acids long. CDR3 protein: CASSLGRWGVPPYGYTF. The CDR3 nucleotides are TGTGCCAGCAGTTTGGGGCGATGGGGGGTCCCACCCTATGGCTACACCTTC.

This clonotype was observed a handful of times. This chain links TRBV6-5 with TRBJ1-1; D is perhaps TRBD1 (5 bases). V was pared by 6 bases and J by 1 base, with 9 bases between. This CDR3 has 13 amino acids. Germline V gene lookup returns CDR1 MNHEY and CDR2 SVGAGI. This CDR3 is CASSRTKNTEAFF. CDR3 nucleotide sequence: TGTGCCAGCAGCCGGACAAAGAACACTGAAGCTTTCTTT.

V is TRBV7-9 and J is TRBJ2-3; TRBD2 aligns across 7 bases. CDR3 size: 15 residues. Trimming cost V 2 bases and J 3 bases; bases outside gene matches: 5. Germline loops: CDR1 SEHNR, CDR2 FQNEAQ (reference sequence). The CDR3 bases are TGTGCCAGCAGCTTATTCGGAGCGGGGACAGATACGCAGTATTTT. Residues: CASSLFGAGTDTQYF.

Comments on this clonotype: At one boundary the junction diverges from the germline segment, which might be a read error. The chain combines TRBV7-2 with TRBJ2-3, with D tentatively TRBD1 or TRBD2 (5 bases each). The CDR3 sequence is 15 residues long. Germline values: CDR1 SGHTA, CDR2 FQGNSA. The CDR3 DNA sequence: TGTGCCAGTAGCTTAAGGGACCCACACCGGGATACGCAGTATTTT. Translation gives CASSLRDPHRDTQYF.

The rearrangement joins TRBV25-1 to TRBJ1-1; 11 bases align to TRBD1. Germline CDR1 and CDR2: MGHDK and SYGVNS. The V and J ends lost 11 bases and 3 bases, in that order; junction bases with no gene match: 2. The CDR3 runs 12 residues. The CDR3 DNA reads as TGTGCCCCGGGACAGGGGGACACTGAAGCTTTCTTT. Translation: CAPGQGDTEAFF. Full variable domain (rest looked up from reference TRBV25-1 and TRBJ1-1): EADIYQTPRYLVIGTGKKITLECSQTMGHDKMYWYQQDPGMELHLIHYSYGVNSTEKGDLSSESTVSRIRTEHFPLTLESARPSHTSQYLCAPGQGDTEAFFGQGTRLTVV.

This chain joins TRBV5-1 and TRBJ2-1, with D maybe TRBD1 (5 bases). The CDR3 totals 14 residues. Germline CDR1 reads SGHRS; CDR2 reads YFSETQ. The V end was cut by 3 bases, the J end by 5 bases, with 12 bases between. CDR3 sequence reads: CASSSDRLNNEQFF. CDR3 in DNA: TGCGCCAGCAGCTCTGACAGACTTAACAATGAGCAGTTCTTC.

This clonotype was seen once. The V call is TRBV27, the J call TRBJ1-5, with D possibly being TRBD1 (5 bases). Trimming shortened V by 5 bases and J by 4 bases, and 15 bases separated the two germline ends. Germline assignment: CDR1 MNHEY and CDR2 SMNVEV (reference sequence). The CDR3 totals 15 residues. Here the CDR3 DNA reads TGTGCCAGCAGTGCCTCGGGACTGCTGAATCAGCCCCAGCATTTT. This gives the protein CASSASGLLNQPQHF.